This T cell receptor beta chain derives from a study of blood T cell repertoires in COVID-19. For the study at large: Sources were T cells, B-cell-depleted T cells, or PBMCs; the material itself was cDNA or gDNA.

This CDR3 comprises 15 residues. The germline CDR1 and CDR2 sequences are SGHNT and YYREEE (reference sequence). The trim removed 4 bases at V and 3 bases at J, leaving 5 bases unmatched. Self-reported history from a screening survey and questionnaire set each donor's cohort. Recovered status in Cohort 3 required two negative PCRs, clearance, or symptom resolution. In the original processing: Amplification of reference gene primers provided the estimated nucleated cell counts. TCRdb's copy holds only in-frame clones and misses some; the assay was immunoSEQ multiplex PCR. V, J and clone size reflect that table, while D and trimming were determined from the DNA. Among some 140,000 clones listed, 83% were seen once.

Material for sequencing was PBMCs or T cells enriched from blood (not recorded which). This rearrangement joins TRBV5-4 to TRBJ2-7; TRBD2 aligns across 12 bases. This TCR derives from a man aged 25 to 45 who had recovered from COVID-19. The CDR3 DNA is TGTGCCAGCAGCCCGACTAGCGGGAGTAACTACGAGCAGTACTTC. This codes for CASSPTSGSNYEQYF.